These 27 T cell receptor beta chains were sequenced from one sample in a study of response to subunit inactivated influenza vaccine. MiXCR, applied by TCRdb to the RT-PCR reads, yields one record per CDR3 protein. The data contain about 480,000 distinct CDR3 sequences, over 25% of them seen just once; the ten biggest clones take up around 2%. The source material was CD4+ T cells sorted from PBMCs, sampled around 5 days after vaccination. All receptors come from a man aged 50 to 60 who received an inactivated influenza vaccine.

This clonotype was seen a handful of times. The chain is built from TRBV20-1 and TRBJ1-1; the match to TRBD1 covers 10 bases. This CDR3 is 16 amino acids long. With 0 bases clipped from V and 3 bases from J, the junction kept 7 bases outside the gene matches. The germline V gene has CDR1 DFQATT and CDR2 SNEGSKA (reference sequence). CDR3 protein: CSARDRDRGLYTEAFF. The CDR3 DNA reads TGCAGTGCTAGAGATCGCGACAGGGGGCTATACACTGAAGCTTTCTTT.

CDR3 coding DNA: TGTGCCAGCAGCCCCCGACTGGCTGGGGACTCTGGAAACACCATATATTTT. It encodes CASSPRLAGDSGNTIYF. V usage is TRBV9 and J usage is TRBJ1-3; D is undetermined. Trimming removed 4 bases at V and 0 bases at J, with 17 bases between. Germline CDR1 reads SGDLS; CDR2 reads YYNGEE. The length of the CDR3 is 17 residues.

The chain carries TRBV2 and TRBJ1-1; 8 bases are a match to TRBD1. Looked up from germline, CDR1 is SNHLY and CDR2 is FYNNEI. This CDR3 is built from 14 residues. Germline trimming cut 4 bases from V and 4 bases from J; bases unmatched to any gene: 5. CDR3 nucleotide sequence: TGTGCCAGCAGTGCAGGACAGGGTTCCACTGAAGCTTTCTTT. Translating it yields CASSAGQGSTEAFF.

This clonotype appeared once. V usage is TRBV5-4 and J usage is TRBJ2-1, with a tentative D call TRBD1 (6 bases). CDR1 is SGHNT, CDR2 YYREEE, per germline (reference sequence). V shed 4 bases and J shed 8 bases, with 16 bases lying between them. The CDR3 covers 14 residues. DNA for the CDR3: TGTGCCAGCAGCCTAGGCGGACCAGGGGATGAGCAGTTCTTC. Protein product: CASSLGGPGDEQFF.

The chain couples TRBV7-2 to TRBJ2-5; 12 bases line up with TRBD1. Germline V lookup: CDR1 SGHTA, CDR2 FQGNSA. This CDR3 region has 15 residues. With 4 bases clipped from V and 6 bases from J, the junction kept 6 bases outside the gene matches. CDR3 loop: CASSSGTGGIQTQYF. The CDR3 DNA is TGTGCCAGCAGCTCCGGGACAGGGGGCATACAGACCCAGTACTTC.

CDR3 DNA sequence: TGTGCCAGCAGCTCAATCGGGCTTTACGAGCAGTACTTC. As protein: CASSSIGLYEQYF. This rearrangement joins TRBV7-9 to TRBJ2-7, with D unclear. The germline V and J ends were trimmed by 4 bases and 4 bases, with 11 bases remaining between them. CDR1 and CDR2 (germline): SEHNR, FQNEAQ (reference sequence). The CDR3 sequence is 13 residues long.

The table lists this clonotype with a few counts. The chain employs TRBV30 and TRBJ2-7; the match to TRBD2 covers 12 bases. CDR1 and CDR2 from the germline V gene are GTSNPN and SVGIG (reference sequence). This CDR3 contains 15 residues. Germline trimming cut 2 bases from V and 9 bases from J; bases unmatched to any gene: 11. In DNA, the CDR3 is TGTGCCTGGAGTCCTCGACTAGCGGGAGAAGTGGGGCAGTACTTC. It is translated as CAWSPRLAGEVGQYF.

In this sample, this clonotype turned up a few times. The chain recombines TRBV20-1 with TRBJ1-4; D ambiguous. Looked up from germline, CDR1 is DFQATT and CDR2 is SNEGSKA (reference sequence). V was pared by 6 bases and J by 7 bases, with 15 bases between. The CDR3 has 13 amino acids. Written as DNA, the CDR3 is TGCAGTGCCTTAGGACGTGGCGGTGAAAAACTGTTTTTT. Translated, it gives CSALGRGGEKLFF.

In DNA form, the CDR3 reads TGTGCCAGCAGTCGGGGGACCGGGGGCGTGGAGCAGTACTTC. It is translated as CASSRGTGGVEQYF. The chain is built from TRBV28 and TRBJ2-7, with D perhaps matching TRBD1 or TRBD2 (6 bases each). V was pared by 5 bases and J by 7 bases, with 18 bases between. The CDR3 covers 14 residues. Germline V lookup: CDR1 MDHEN, CDR2 SYDVKM. Full variable domain (rest looked up from reference TRBV28 and TRBJ2-7): DVKVTQSSRYLVKRTGEKVFLECVQDMDHENMFWYRQDPGLGLRLIYFSYDVKMKEKGDIPEGYSVSREKKERFSLILESASTNQTSMYLCASSRGTGGVEQYFGPGTRLTVT.

This clonotype was counted ten times or more. The chain recombines TRBV28 with TRBJ2-1, with D perhaps TRBD2 (5 bases). Looked up from germline, CDR1 is MDHEN and CDR2 is SYDVKM. The CDR3 is 15 amino acids. Trimming took off 6 bases at V and 7 bases at J, with 19 bases between the two ends. CDR3 in amino acids: CASSRPGSLGNEQFF. CDR3 DNA: TGTGCCAGCAGCCGCCCGGGATCATTGGGAAATGAGCAGTTCTTC.

The rearrangement joins TRBV20-1 to TRBJ2-7; TRBD2 aligns across 8 bases. The CDR3 runs to 16 residues. Germline V CDR1 and CDR2: DFQATT, SNEGSKA (reference sequence). The V and J ends lost 2 bases and 3 bases, in that order; junction bases with no gene match: 12. CDR3 amino acids: CSARTLSAGGGYEQYF. CDR3 bases: TGCAGTGCTAGAACCCTTTCGGCGGGGGGCGGCTACGAGCAGTACTTC.

This clonotype was seen a few times. CDR3 protein: CASSGDQFPDTQYF. DNA for the CDR3: TGTGCCAGCAGTGGAGACCAATTCCCAGATACGCAGTATTTT. The V gene is TRBV2, the J gene TRBJ2-3, with D unclear. From germline, CDR1 is SNHLY and CDR2 FYNNEI. The CDR3 is 14 residues long. V lost 4 bases and J lost 4, with 12 bases in between.

This clonotype occurred a few times. This sequence joins TRBV24-1 and TRBJ1-5; D unresolved. Germline values: CDR1 KGHDR, CDR2 SFDVKD. The V gene lost 9 bases and the J gene lost 5 bases, with 13 bases spanning the gap. The CDR3 is made up of 13 amino acids. The chain's CDR3 is CATQKQLDQPQHF. The CDR3 DNA sequence: TGTGCCACCCAAAAGCAACTTGATCAGCCCCAGCATTTT.

The rearrangement links TRBV12-3 or TRBV12-4 to TRBJ2-3; D is ambiguous. This CDR3 comprises 11 residues. The V gene lost 5 bases and the J gene lost 4 bases, with 4 bases spanning the gap. The CDR3 region is CASSISDTQYF. CDR3 DNA: TGTGCCAGCAGTATCTCAGATACGCAGTATTTT.

The genes are TRBV20-1 and TRBJ1-4; D might be TRBD1 (5 bases). The germline V gene encodes CDR1 DFQATT and CDR2 SNEGSKA (reference sequence). V was shortened by 4 bases and J by 8 bases, with 14 bases between the two germline ends. This CDR3 contains 13 residues. The CDR3 loop is CSATRRRDEKLFF. In nucleotides, the CDR3 is TGCAGTGCTACCCGTCGCCGGGACGAAAAACTGTTTTTT.

This clonotype was found a few times. This rearrangement joins TRBV2 to TRBJ2-4, with D maybe TRBD1 (5 bases). The germline V gene has CDR1 SNHLY and CDR2 FYNNEI. V lost 4 bases and J lost 8, with 12 bases in between. The CDR3 runs to 13 residues. CDR3 nucleotides: TGTGCCAGCAGTGTGACCAGGGTATACATTCAGTACTTC. This translates into CASSVTRVYIQYF.

This chain uses TRBV9 with TRBJ2-5, with D perhaps matching TRBD2 (5 bases). Trimming left V 0 bases short and J 4 bases short, with 10 bases between. CDR1 and CDR2 from the germline V gene are SGDLS and YYNGEE. This CDR3 region has 14 residues. The DNA for the CDR3 is TGTGCCAGCAGCGTAGGATTGGAGGTAGAGACCCAGTACTTC. Residues: CASSVGLEVETQYF.

The J gene is TRBJ2-3, the V gene TRBV20-1; maybe TRBD2 (5 bases). This CDR3 contains 12 residues. CDR1 and CDR2 from the germline V gene are DFQATT and SNEGSKA (reference sequence). Trimming took off 3 bases at V and 3 bases at J, with 7 bases between the two ends. Here the CDR3 reads CSARGVTDTQYF. In DNA, the CDR3 is TGCAGTGCTAGGGGAGTGACAGATACGCAGTATTTT.

This clonotype was seen more than once but under ten times. V is TRBV7-6 and J is TRBJ2-7; 7 bases agree with TRBD1. The CDR3 is 13 residues long. The V segment lost 11 bases and the J segment 6 bases; nucleotides outside the gene matches: 13. CDR1 SGHVS and CDR2 FNYEAQ come from the germline V gene. Here the CDR3 reads CASSRDSISEQYF. In nucleotides, the CDR3 is TGTGCCTCTTCCCGGGACAGTATTAGCGAGCAGTACTTC. The whole variable domain, filled in from reference TRBV7-6 and TRBJ2-7, reads GAGVSQSPRYKVTKRGQDVALRCDPISGHVSLYWYRQALGQGPEFLTYFNYEAQQDKSGLPNDRFSAERPEGSISTLTIQRTEQRDSAMYRCASSRDSISEQYFGPGTRLTVT.

V gene TRBV6-2 or TRBV6-3 combines with J gene TRBJ2-3; no reliable D call. The CDR3 runs 14 residues. CDR1 is MNHEY and CDR2 is SVGEGT in the germline V gene. Trimming took 5 bases from V and 9 from J, leaving 18 bases between them. CDR3: CASSPRARILTQYF. CDR3 bases: TGTGCCAGCAGTCCCCGGGCCCGCATATTGACGCAGTATTTT.

The chain has TRBV11-1 and TRBJ2-6; tentatively, D is TRBD1 or TRBD2 (5 bases each). Germline V gives CDR1 SGHAT, CDR2 FQDESV (reference sequence). The V end lost 4 bases, the J end lost 3 bases, and 19 bases lay between the germline ends. The CDR3 spans 18 residues. The DNA of the CDR3 is TGTGCCAGCAGCTCGGGACCAGGGATCTTACGTGGGGCCAACGTCCTGACTTTC. Translation: CASSSGPGILRGANVLTF.

This clonotype has at least ten counts. The chain links TRBV7-2 to TRBJ2-7, with D maybe TRBD1 (5 bases). The V end lost 2 bases, the J end lost 1 base, and 15 bases lay between the germline ends. The germline gives CDR1 SGHTA, CDR2 FQGNSA. The CDR3 is made up of 16 amino acids. The CDR3 bases are TGTGCCAGCAGCTTATCCCACAGGTCGACGTCCTACGAGCAGTACTTC. The encoded protein is CASSLSHRSTSYEQYF.

V gene TRBV5-1 combines with J gene TRBJ1-1; tentatively, D is TRBD1 (6 bases). The CDR3 extends over 14 amino acids. In germline, CDR1 is SGHRS, CDR2 YFSETQ. The V and J ends lost 5 bases and 5 bases respectively, with 16 bases between them. The CDR3 protein is CASSHGGGVTEAFF. CDR3 nucleotides: TGCGCCAGCAGTCACGGGGGCGGGGTAACTGAAGCTTTCTTT.

This chain links TRBV7-9 with TRBJ2-5; the match to TRBD2 covers 13 bases. J lost 5 bases, V lost 4 bases, and 7 bases had no gene match. Germline CDR1 reads SEHNR; CDR2 reads FQNEAQ (reference sequence). The CDR3 spans 16 residues. The CDR3 spells CASSSLAGGPLETQYF. CDR3 in DNA: TGTGCCAGCAGCTCACTAGCGGGGGGGCCTCTGGAGACCCAGTACTTC. Full variable domain (outside the CDR3, taken from reference TRBV7-9 and TRBJ2-5): DTGVSQNPRHKITKRGQNVTFRCDPISEHNRLYWYRQTLGQGPEFLTYFQNEAQLEKSRLLSDRFSAERPKGSFSTLEIQRTEQGDSAMYLCASSSLAGGPLETQYFGPGTRLLVL.

This clonotype was observed many times. J is TRBJ1-5 and V is TRBV5-1; D not certain. The germline V gene has CDR1 SGHRS and CDR2 YFSETQ. The CDR3 loop spans 14 amino acids. The germline V and J ends were trimmed by 0 bases and 2 bases, with 6 bases remaining between them. In DNA form, the CDR3 reads TGCGCCAGCAGCTTGGACGTGGGCAATCAGCCCCAGCATTTT. Its translation: CASSLDVGNQPQHF.

This clonotype occurred a few times. This chain connects TRBV5-1 to TRBJ1-1, with D perhaps TRBD1 (5 bases). The CDR3 sequence is 17 residues long. Germline CDR1 SGHRS, CDR2 YFSETQ. Trimming pared 2 bases from V and 4 bases from J, leaving 21 bases between. In nucleotides, the CDR3 is TGCGCCAGCAGCTTCGAACCCCCGGGGATCACAGGCACTGAAGCTTTCTTT. It yields the protein CASSFEPPGITGTEAFF.

This clonotype came up a few times. The chain couples TRBV10-3 to TRBJ1-1; D call uncertain. The CDR3 extends over 12 amino acids. Germline values: CDR1 ENHRY, CDR2 SYGVKD. Trimming removed 6 bases at V and 6 bases at J, with 11 bases between. The CDR3 DNA follows: TGTGCCATCAGGGAATTAGGGTCTGAAGCTTTCTTT. Translated: CAIRELGSEAFF.